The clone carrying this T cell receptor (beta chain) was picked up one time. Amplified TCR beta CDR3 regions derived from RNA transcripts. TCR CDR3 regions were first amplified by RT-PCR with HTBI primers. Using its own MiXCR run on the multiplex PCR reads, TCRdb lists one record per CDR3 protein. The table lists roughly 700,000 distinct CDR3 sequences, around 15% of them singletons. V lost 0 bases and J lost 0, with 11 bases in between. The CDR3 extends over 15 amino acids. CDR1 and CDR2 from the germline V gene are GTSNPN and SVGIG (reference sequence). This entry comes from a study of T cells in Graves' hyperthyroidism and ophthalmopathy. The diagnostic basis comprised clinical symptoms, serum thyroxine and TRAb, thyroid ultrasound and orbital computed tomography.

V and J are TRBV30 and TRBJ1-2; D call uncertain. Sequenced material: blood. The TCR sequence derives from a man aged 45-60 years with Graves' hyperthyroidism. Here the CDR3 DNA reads TGTGCCTGGAGTGTAGACCTCGACTCTAACTATGGCTACACCTTC. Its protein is CAWSVDLDSNYGYTF.